Each of the 18 T cell receptor beta chains below was sequenced from the same sample in a study of beta chain features in type 1 diabetes. cDNA synthesis used the whole RNA isolate, giving expressed TCRB sequences. Profiled with immunoSEQ multiplex PCR; TCRdb holds only in-frame clones, not every one. The table records 860,000 or so clones, about a sixth of them present only once. Input material: naive CD4+ T cells from blood. The receptor source for this set is a woman between 18 and 29 years old in good health.

This clone showed up just a few times. This rearrangement joins TRBV7-9 to TRBJ2-5; the D gene is possibly TRBD1 (6 bases). The germline V gene encodes CDR1 SEHNR and CDR2 FQNEAQ (reference sequence). V was trimmed by 5 bases and J by 5 bases, leaving 15 bases between them. The CDR3 is made up of 14 amino acids. The CDR3 nucleotides are TGTGCCAGCAGCCCGTTAACAGGGCTTGAGACCCAGTACTTC. Protein product: CASSPLTGLETQYF.

The chain uses TRBV5-1 and TRBJ1-1; D gene uncertain. Germline-derived CDR1 and CDR2 are SGHRS and YFSETQ. The CDR3 consists of 15 residues. V lost 2 bases and J 6 bases, leaving 17 bases between the germline ends. The CDR3 protein is CASSFNPFANAEAFF. The CDR3 DNA sequence: TGCGCCAGCAGCTTTAACCCTTTCGCAAACGCTGAAGCTTTCTTT.

The chain carries TRBV7-6 and TRBJ2-7; D possibly corresponds to TRBD1 (6 bases). The germline V gene encodes CDR1 SGHVS and CDR2 FNYEAQ. The CDR3 has 15 residues. Trimming removed 6 bases at V and 0 bases at J, with 15 bases between. The CDR3: CASRQGGSNSYEQYF. The CDR3 DNA reads TGTGCCAGCAGACAAGGGGGTTCAAACTCCTACGAGCAGTACTTC.

This clone was seen a few times. The J gene is TRBJ2-5, the V gene TRBV7-9; weak D call: TRBD2 (6 bases). Trimming pared 2 bases from V and 5 bases from J, leaving 27 bases between. Germline V gives CDR1 SEHNR, CDR2 FQNEAQ (reference sequence). The CDR3 runs 19 residues. This CDR3 reads CASSLSWRGEMGGQETQYF. The CDR3 DNA reads as TGTGCCAGCAGCTTAAGTTGGCGCGGGGAGATGGGCGGTCAGGAGACCCAGTACTTC.

The J gene is TRBJ2-6, the V gene TRBV19, with D uncertain. The CDR3 is made up of 15 amino acids. The germline V gene encodes CDR1 LNHDA and CDR2 SQIVND (reference sequence). The V end lost 3 bases, the J end lost 0 bases, and 6 bases lay between the germline ends. Here the CDR3 reads CASSIYPSGANVLTF. The CDR3 coding sequence is TGTGCCAGTAGTATTTACCCCTCTGGGGCCAACGTCCTGACTTTC.

This clone has only a few counts. The V and J genes are TRBV7-2 and TRBJ2-1, with D perhaps matching TRBD1 (6 bases). The CDR3 contains 14 residues. V was cut by 1 base and J by 6 bases, with 10 bases left in between. Germline V gene sequence: CDR1 SGHTA, CDR2 FQGNSA. CDR3 DNA sequence: TGTGCCAGCAGCTTAGGGACAGTCCGCAATGAGCAGTTCTTC. As protein: CASSLGTVRNEQFF.

This clone has only a few counts. The V call is TRBV28, the J call TRBJ1-5; D possibly corresponds to TRBD1 (5 bases). Trimming took 6 bases from V and 2 from J, leaving 17 bases between them. There are 16 residues in the CDR3. CDR1 MDHEN and CDR2 SYDVKM come from the germline V gene. The DNA of the CDR3 is TGTGCCAGCAGCAGTAGTCGGGTCAGGGGCAATCAGCCCCAGCATTTT. Translating gives CASSSSRVRGNQPQHF.

The chain uses TRBV7-2 and TRBJ2-2; D remains unclear. The CDR3 is 14 residues long. Germline values: CDR1 SGHTA, CDR2 FQGNSA. The ends were cut back, 11 bases at V and 0 bases at J, with 13 bases in the middle. The CDR3, as DNA: TGTGCCGCCGCCCCCGGGCCGAACACCGGGGAGCTGTTTTTT. Residues: CAAAPGPNTGELFF.

This clone was counted a few times. J is TRBJ1-1 and V is TRBV27, with D unresolved. The V gene lost 5 bases and the J gene lost 0 bases, with 16 bases spanning the gap. The CDR3 sequence is 16 residues long. The germline gives CDR1 MNHEY, CDR2 SMNVEV (reference sequence). The CDR3 spells CASSPGHGRMNTEAFF. CDR3 DNA: TGTGCCAGCAGTCCCGGCCATGGCCGGATGAACACTGAAGCTTTCTTT.

This clone was seen a single time. The genes are TRBV5-1 and TRBJ2-5; 12 bases are shared with TRBD2. J gave up 0 bases and V 0 bases, and 0 bases lay outside the gene matches. Germline lookup yields CDR1 SGHRS and CDR2 YFSETQ. The length of the CDR3 is 16 residues. The CDR3: CASSLGLAGDQETQYF. The CDR3 DNA reads as TGCGCCAGCAGCTTGGGACTAGCGGGAGACCAAGAGACCCAGTACTTC.

V gene TRBV6-5 combines with J gene TRBJ2-7, with D possibly being TRBD2 (6 bases). Per the germline V gene, CDR1 is MNHEY and CDR2 is SVGAGI. This CDR3 is 15 amino acids long. Trimming removed 5 bases at V and 3 bases at J, with 17 bases between. The CDR3 region is CASSPWRAHRYEQYF. The CDR3 DNA is TGTGCCAGCAGTCCGTGGAGGGCGCATCGCTACGAGCAGTACTTC.

This clone was recorded a few times. Other nucleotide sequences from this sample produce the same CDR3. The J gene is TRBJ1-3, the V gene TRBV28; tentatively, D is TRBD1 (6 bases). V gave up 5 bases and J gave up 2 bases, with 10 bases separating them. CDR3 length equals 14 residues. Looked up from germline, CDR1 is MDHEN and CDR2 is SYDVKM. The CDR3 region is CASSGGGTGNTIYF. CDR3 coding DNA: TGTGCCAGCAGTGGGGGCGGCACTGGAAACACCATATATTTT. Complete variable domain (other parts from reference TRBV28 and TRBJ1-3): DVKVTQSSRYLVKRTGEKVFLECVQDMDHENMFWYRQDPGLGLRLIYFSYDVKMKEKGDIPEGYSVSREKKERFSLILESASTNQTSMYLCASSGGGTGNTIYFGEGSWLTVV.

This clone was recorded a few times. CDR3 nucleotide sequence: TGTGCCAGCACGGGACGCGGGAGTCACACCGGGGAGCTGTTTTTT. Residues: CASTGRGSHTGELFF. V gene TRBV7-2 combines with J gene TRBJ2-2, with TRBD2 identical over 7 bases. The CDR3 spans 15 residues. J lost 3 bases, V lost 7 bases, and 8 bases had no gene match. Germline CDR1 reads SGHTA; CDR2 reads FQGNSA.

The rearrangement uses TRBV7-8 and TRBJ2-1; 12 positions match TRBD1. The CDR3 contains 15 residues. Germline V CDR1 and CDR2: SGHVS, FQNEAQ. Trimming cost V 5 bases and J 9 bases; bases outside gene matches: 8. The CDR3 sequence is CASSVRDRGRIEQFF. CDR3 nucleotides: TGTGCCAGCAGCGTCCGGGACAGGGGGCGTATTGAGCAGTTCTTC.

V is TRBV11-1 and J is TRBJ2-7; D call uncertain. Trimming removed 1 base at V and 2 bases at J, with 9 bases between. Per the germline V gene, CDR1 is SGHAT and CDR2 is FQDESV (reference sequence). This CDR3 is 14 amino acids long. The CDR3: CASSLDLGPYEQYF. The CDR3 DNA follows: TGTGCCAGCAGCTTAGATCTTGGGCCCTACGAGCAGTACTTC.

The sample holds a few counts of this clone. The chain employs TRBV7-2 and TRBJ2-3, with 10 nucleotides matching TRBD2. V shed 4 bases, J shed 0 bases, and the junction held 7 bases outside the gene matches. This CDR3 is built from 17 residues. The germline CDR1 and CDR2 sequences are SGHTA and FQGNSA. CDR3 amino acids: CASSSILAGRSTDTQYF. The CDR3 DNA follows: TGTGCCAGCAGCTCAATACTAGCGGGACGAAGCACAGATACGCAGTATTTT. The whole variable domain, remainder taken from reference TRBV7-2 and TRBJ2-3, is GAGVSQSPSNKVTEKGKDVELRCDPISGHTALYWYRQSLGQGLEFLIYFQGNSAPDKSGLPSDRFSAERTGGSVSTLTIQRTQQEDSAVYLCASSSILAGRSTDTQYFGPGTRLTVL.

This clone was observed a few times. The CDR3 sequence: CATGHGSLYEQYF. The CDR3 DNA reads as TGTGCCACGGGCCACGGGAGTCTTTACGAGCAGTACTTC. V is TRBV28 and J is TRBJ2-7; TRBD2 is a possible D gene (6 bases). In germline, CDR1 is MDHEN, CDR2 SYDVKM. The CDR3 extends over 13 amino acids. The V and J ends lost 10 bases and 4 bases respectively, with 17 bases between them. The whole variable domain, filled in from reference TRBV28 and TRBJ2-7, reads DVKVTQSSRYLVKRTGEKVFLECVQDMDHENMFWYRQDPGLGLRLIYFSYDVKMKEKGDIPEGYSVSREKKERFSLILESASTNQTSMYLCATGHGSLYEQYFGPGTRLTVT.

V usage is TRBV7-8 and J usage is TRBJ2-2; 7 bases line up with TRBD2. This CDR3 has 15 amino acids. Trimming took 0 bases from V and 6 from J; bases not matched to a gene: 4. Germline assignment: CDR1 SGHVS and CDR2 FQNEAQ. The CDR3, as DNA: TGTGCCAGCAGCTTAGCTCGCGGGAGATCCGGGGAGCTGTTTTTT. Protein product: CASSLARGRSGELFF.